Listed below are T cell receptor beta chains from one sample, sequenced in a study of T cells in Graves' hyperthyroidism and ophthalmopathy. MiXCR, applied by TCRdb to the multiplex PCR reads, yields one record per CDR3 protein. This table holds more than 550,000 distinct CDR3 sequences, roughly 46% found once. The sample comprised peripheral blood or thyroid tissue (not recorded which). The receptors stem from an adult man with Graves' disease, either hyperthyroidism or ophthalmopathy (not recorded which). Each CDR3 is given with its conserved first and last residue. Fields, in order: D gene, clone size, V gene, J gene, CDR3 length, CDR3 protein, CDR3 DNA. The D gene is left open where the match is weak. The size of a clone is reported for some rows only, either as once, few or many, or as a class for expanded clones.

>TRBD2|many|TRBV24-1|TRBJ2-5|18
CATSEPGLAGGLVETQYF
TGTGCCACCAGTGAGCCGGGACTAGCGGGAGGGCTGGTAGAGACCCAGTACTTC
>TRBD1|many|TRBV7-2|TRBJ1-6|13
CASSQTGGSPLHF
TGTGCCAGCAGCCAGACAGGGGGTTCACCCCTCCACTTT
>TRBD1|NA|TRBV24-1|TRBJ2-7|17
CSTSDGQGARGLGEQYF
TGTTCCACCAGTGATGGACAGGGGGCCAGGGGACTGGGCGAGCAGTACTTC
>NA|NA|TRBV2|TRBJ1-2|13
CASRDASPYGYTF
TGTGCCAGCAGGGACGCCAGCCCGTATGGCTACACCTTC
>NA|NA|TRBV10-3|TRBJ1-2|11
CAIRGRDGYTF
TGTGCCATCAGGGGTCGAGATGGCTACACCTTC
>NA|many|TRBV20-1|TRBJ2-7|10
CSAKGYEQYF
TGCAGTGCTAAGGGTTACGAGCAGTACTTC
>NA|NA|TRBV24-1|TRBJ1-5|14
CATSDQGEDQPQHF
TGTGCCACCAGTGACCAGGGTGAGGATCAGCCCCAGCATTTT
>NA|NA|TRBV7-9|TRBJ1-4|11
CAWTFAEKLFF
TGTGCCTGGACTTTTGCTGAAAAACTGTTTTTT
>TRBD2|once|TRBV15|TRBJ2-2|14
CATRLAGGGGELFF
TGTGCCACCAGACTAGCGGGAGGGGGCGGGGAGCTGTTTTTT
>NA|many|TRBV20-1|TRBJ2-5|13
CSAERDHQETQYF
TGCAGTGCGGAGAGGGACCACCAAGAGACCCAGTACTTC
>NA|NA|TRBV20-1|TRBJ1-2|14
CSAARGTSNYGHTF
TGCAGTGCTGCACGGGGCACCTCAAACTATGGCCACACCTTC
>NA|NA|TRBV27|TRBJ2-7|15
CASSLGLARSYEQYF
TGTGCCAGCAGTTTAGGGCTAGCGCGATCCTACGAGCAGTACTTC
>NA|many|TRBV25-1|TRBJ1-1|12
CASSYTGYKAFF
TGTGCCAGCAGTTACACAGGGTATAAGGCTTTCTTT
>NA|NA|TRBV2|TRBJ1-1|14
CALLVVGAGTEALF
NA
>NA|NA|TRBV7-2|TRBJ1-2|17
CASSLGGRDSRTYGYTF
TGTGCCAGCAGCTTAGGGGGCAGGGACTCAAGGACCTATGGCTACACCTTC
>NA|NA|TRBV29-1|TRBJ1-6|12
CRSGTTNSPLHF
TGCAGGTCCGGGACAACGAATTCACCCCTCCACTTT
>TRBD1|few|TRBV7-9|TRBJ2-5|16
CASSLQDRNPRETQYF
TGTGCCAGCAGCTTACAGGACAGGAACCCTCGAGAGACCCAGTACTTC
>NA|once|TRBV2|TRBJ2-7|13
CASSYNLSYEQYF
TGTGCCAGCAGTTACAACCTCTCCTACGAGCAGTACTTC
>NA|many|TRBV7-9|TRBJ2-7|14
CASSFSAAYGEQYF
TGTGCCAGCAGCTTCTCCGCCGCCTATGGCGAGCAGTACTTC
>TRBD2|NA|TRBV27|TRBJ2-7|15
CASSLLAGGRHEQYF
TGTGCCAGCAGTTTATTGGCGGGAGGGCGTCACGAGCAGTACTTC
>NA|NA|TRBV29-1|TRBJ1-2|10
CSGPGNGYTF
TGCTCAGGGCCAGGGAATGGCTACACCTTC
>TRBD1|NA|TRBV7-6|TRBJ1-6|14
CASSLFDRDSPLHF
TGTGCCAGCAGCTTATTCGACAGGGACTCACCCCTCCACTTT
>NA|few|TRBV3-1|TRBJ2-5|11
CASSLVKTQYF
TGTGCCAGCAGCTTAGTTAAGACCCAGTACTTC
>NA|many|TRBV7-9|TRBJ1-1|15
CASSLTGAGSTEAFF
TGTGCCAGCAGCTTAACGGGCGCCGGGAGCACTGAAGCTTTCTTT
>TRBD1|many|TRBV7-2|TRBJ1-6|14
CASRQGSGNSPLHF
TGTGCCAGCCGACAGGGGTCGGGAAATTCACCCCTCCACTTT
>NA|many|TRBV7-9|TRBJ1-3|15
CASSLTGSSGNTIYF
TGTGCCAGCAGCTTAACAGGAAGCTCTGGAAACACCATATATTTT
>NA|many|TRBV5-6|TRBJ1-6|13
CASSLSWNSPLHF
TGTGCCAGCAGCTTGTCGTGGAATTCACCCCTCCACTTT
>TRBD1|NA|TRBV29-1|TRBJ1-2|13
CSVDVRQGRGYTF
TGCAGCGTTGACGTGCGACAGGGACGGGGCTACACCTTC
>NA|NA|TRBV2|TRBJ1-6|12
CASWDPRDPFPF
TGTGCCAGCTGGGATCCACGGGACCCTTTTCCCTTT
>NA|NA|TRBV20-1|TRBJ1-1|14
CSAPYSGNPTEAFF
TGCAGTGCTCCCTATTCCGGGAACCCCACTGAAGCTTTCTTT
>NA|NA|TRBV7-9|TRBJ1-5|13
CASSQDSSQPQHF
TGTGCCAGCAGCCAAGATTCAAGTCAGCCCCAGCATTTT
>NA|NA|TRBV20-1|TRBJ1-2|15
CSASTSGGAAYGYTF
TGCAGTGCTTCTACATCGGGGGGGGCAGCCTATGGCTACACCTTC
>TRBD1|few|TRBV7-9|TRBJ2-7|14
CASTLGTGDYEQYF
TGTGCCAGCACCCTAGGGACAGGGGACTACGAGCAGTACTTC
>TRBD1|few|TRBV7-2|TRBJ1-1|15
CASSPPDRASTEAFF
TGTGCCAGCAGCCCACCCGACAGGGCGAGCACTGAAGCTTTCTTT
>TRBD1|NA|TRBV5-1|TRBJ2-6|16
CASDRGQISGANVLTF
TGCGCCAGTGACAGGGGCCAAATCTCTGGGGCCAACGTCCTGACTTTC
>TRBD1|NA|TRBV2|TRBJ1-3|16
CASREGTGGEGNTIYF
TGTGCCAGCAGAGAAGGGACAGGGGGTGAGGGAAACACCATATATTTT
>NA|NA|TRBV10-3|TRBJ1-2|15
CASSYSGHSGYGYTF
TGTGCCAGCAGTTACTCGGGACATTCAGGCTATGGCTACACCTTC
>TRBD1|few|TRBV20-1|TRBJ2-5|14
CSADTGVSQETQYF
TGCAGTGCCGATACAGGGGTGAGCCAAGAGACCCAGTACTTC
>NA|NA|TRBV29-1|TRBJ1-1|14
CSVLSGALATEAFF
TGCAGCGTTTTATCAGGAGCCCTTGCCACTGAAGCTTTCTTT
>NA|NA|TRBV5-1|TRBJ2-7|14
CASSLVEGPDEQYF
TGCGCCAGCAGCTTGGTAGAAGGTCCTGACGAGCAGTACTTC
>NA|many|TRBV10-3|TRBJ1-2|14
CATSTATSNYGYTF
TGTGCCACGTCAACAGCCACCTCTAACTATGGCTACACCTTC
>NA|NA|TRBV20-1|TRBJ1-5|13
CSARENSNQPQHF
TGCAGTGCCAGGGAAAATAGCAATCAGCCCCAGCATTTT
>TRBD2|few|TRBV9|TRBJ2-7|14
CASSPGTSGSMQYF
TGTGCCAGCAGCCCTGGGACTAGCGGGAGTATGCAGTACTTC
>NA|NA|TRBV11-1|TRBJ1-1|16
CASTHPGTLYGTEAFF
TGTGCCAGCACTCACCCCGGGACACTCTATGGGACTGAAGCTTTCTTT
>TRBD1|NA|TRBV10-3|TRBJ1-5|14
CAISADRSNQPQHF
TGTGCCATCAGTGCGGACAGGAGCAATCAGCCCCAGCATTTT
>NA|few|TRBV29-1|TRBJ2-2|13
CSGQGGDTGELFF
TGCAGCGGACAGGGAGGGGACACCGGGGAGCTGTTTTTT
>TRBD1|NA|TRBV2|TRBJ1-2|15
CASSEPGQIYYGYTF
TGTGCCAGCAGTGAACCGGGACAGATATACTATGGCTACACCTTC
>NA|NA|TRBV10-3|TRBJ1-5|14
CASSIQGLTQPQHF
TGTGCCAGCAGTATCCAGGGCTTAACTCAGCCCCAGCATTTT
>NA|NA|TRBV6-1|TRBJ2-7|13
CASTTGWGYEQYF
TGTGCCAGCACCACAGGGTGGGGCTACGAGCAGTACTTC
>TRBD1|many|TRBV29-1|TRBJ2-5|13
CSAGQGAKETQYF
TGCAGCGCGGGACAGGGGGCGAAGGAGACCCAGTACTTC
>TRBD1|few|TRBV12-3/TRBV12-4|TRBJ1-6|17
CASSDRDRALDNSPLHF
TGTGCCAGCAGTGACCGGGACAGGGCCCTCGATAATTCACCCCTCCACTTT
>TRBD1|few|TRBV6-5|TRBJ1-2|14
CASLAPGTAYGYTF
TGTGCCAGCCTAGCCCCGGGGACAGCCTATGGCTACACCTTC
>TRBD1|many|TRBV5-1|TRBJ2-7|15
CASSLTGQGNYEQYF
TGCGCCAGCAGCTTGACGGGACAGGGGAACTACGAGCAGTACTTC
>TRBD1|many|TRBV7-9|TRBJ2-6|20
CASNALTGTGTFSGANVLTF
TGTGCCAGCAACGCTCTGACCGGGACAGGAACCTTCTCTGGGGCCAACGTCCTGACTTTC
>TRBD1|NA|TRBV24-1|TRBJ1-5|15
CATSGQGVSNQPQHF
TGTGCCACCAGCGGACAGGGGGTTAGCAATCAGCCCCAGCATTTT
>TRBD1|NA|TRBV7-9|TRBJ1-4|17
CASSGDLQGAEGEKLFF
TGTGCCAGCAGCGGAGATTTACAGGGGGCGGAAGGCGAAAAACTGTTTTTT
>NA|NA|TRBV7-8|TRBJ1-4|16
CASSLGSPGEGGKLFF
TGTGCCAGCAGCTTAGGTTCCCCGGGGGAGGGTGGAAAACTGTTTTTT